These 25 T cell receptor beta chains originate from one sample sequenced in a study of regulatory T cells in long-lasting Graves disease (dated by TCRdb to the early 2020s). The time point label corresponds to: newly diagnosed GD, antithyroid drugs for less than 3 months. For both TCR sequencing and RNA sequencing, RNA was extracted from PBMCs in TRIzol. Library generation was performed with multiplex PCR. TCRdb names Illumina HiSeq 4000 as the instrument used. CDR3 regions were amplified by Arm-PCR with iRepertoire HTBI primers to construct TCR beta libraries. TCRdb cleaned the public reads at Q25 with fastp, built clones with MiXCR and kept in-frame beta chains. Identical CDR3 proteins give one entry, which carries the most common genes and DNA. The sample profile shows some 200,000 distinct CDR3 sequences; 15% to 20% of them were found once. The top ten clonotypes cover about 11% of the sample.

This same sample was also part of a study on T cells in Graves' hyperthyroidism and ophthalmopathy.

The starting material was peripheral blood mononuclear cells (PBMCs), obtained at new diagnosis, from a patient treated with antithyroid drugs. The source of these receptors is a woman aged 30 to 39 with Graves disease. Donor details come from another sample of the same person, matched by shared clones.

This clonotype has ten or more counts. The rearrangement uses TRBV12-5 and TRBJ1-2; D possibly corresponds to TRBD1 (6 bases). CDR1 and CDR2 from the germline V gene are LGHNT and FRNRAP. The V gene lost 6 bases and the J gene lost 1 base, with 18 bases spanning the gap. There are 16 residues in the CDR3. CDR3 sequence reads: CASGLRQAPINYGYTF. DNA of the CDR3: TGTGCTAGTGGCCTGAGACAGGCCCCAATTAACTATGGCTACACCTTC.

This clonotype was picked up many times. J is TRBJ2-5 and V is TRBV2; TRBD2 agrees at 11 bases. The CDR3 is 15 residues long. Germline CDR1 reads SNHLY; CDR2 reads FYNNEI. V lost 6 bases to trimming and J lost 0 bases; unmatched junction nucleotides: 3. CDR3 nucleotides: TGTGCCAGCAGACTAGCGGGGGATCACCAAGAGACCCAGTACTTC. Translation: CASRLAGDHQETQYF.

This clonotype has just a few counts. The chain carries TRBV2 and TRBJ1-2, with 7 bases matching TRBD1. J lost 5 bases, V lost 8 bases, and 5 bases had no gene match. The CDR3 spans 12 residues. Germline CDR1 and CDR2: SNHLY and FYNNEI. CDR3 coding DNA: TGTGCCAGCTTACGGGACAGTTATGGCTACACCTTC. This codes for CASLRDSYGYTF.

This clonotype was recorded many times. The chain carries TRBV12-3 or TRBV12-4 and TRBJ1-1; D remains unclear. Trimming took off 2 bases at V and 1 base at J, with 8 bases between the two ends. The CDR3 length is 14 residues. This CDR3 is CASSLKAANTEAFF. The CDR3 region has the DNA TGTGCCAGCAGTTTAAAGGCAGCGAACACTGAAGCTTTCTTT.

Comments on this clonotype: A read error is the likely source, as a far larger clone sits one nucleotide away. V gene TRBV11-2 combines with J gene TRBJ2-1; no firm D call. V was shortened by 2 bases and J by 4 bases, with 27 bases between the two germline ends. The CDR3 covers 20 residues. Germline lookup yields CDR1 SGHAT and CDR2 FQNNGV. The CDR3 sequence is CASSLNPLLPRTSTYNEQFF. The CDR3 coding sequence is TGTGCCAGCAGCTTAAATCCTCTCTTGCCACGGACGTCTACATACAATGAGCAGTTCTTC. Full variable domain (rest looked up from reference TRBV11-2 and TRBJ2-1): EAGVAQSPRYKIIEKRQSVAFWCNPISGHATLYWYQQILGQGPKLLIQFQNNGVVDDSQLPKDRFSAERLKGVDSTLKIQPAKLEDSAVYLCASSLNPLLPRTSTYNEQFFGPGTRLTVL.

In this sample, this clonotype turned up many times. The chain carries TRBV2 and TRBJ2-7; D might be TRBD1 (6 bases). This CDR3 spans 13 amino acids. Trimming took 6 bases from V and 3 from J, leaving 12 bases between them. The germline V gene encodes CDR1 SNHLY and CDR2 FYNNEI. In DNA form, the CDR3 reads TGTGCCAGCAGGACAGGTGGACGCTACGAGCAGTACTTC. The encoded protein is CASRTGGRYEQYF. The whole variable domain, remainder taken from reference TRBV2 and TRBJ2-7, is EPEVTQTPSHQVTQMGQEVILRCVPISNHLYFYWYRQILGQKVEFLVSFYNNEISEKSEIFDDQFSVERPDGSNFTLKIRSTKLEDSAMYFCASRTGGRYEQYFGPGTRLTVT.

This clonotype was observed many times. This chain joins TRBV30 and TRBJ1-2, with D hard to call. Germline V gives CDR1 GTSNPN, CDR2 SVGIG (reference sequence). The germline V and J ends were trimmed by 7 bases and 8 bases, with 11 bases remaining between them. This CDR3 spans 10 amino acids. The CDR3 DNA sequence: TGTGCCTATAGGACTTACGGCTACACCTTC. Translated, it gives CAYRTYGYTF.

This clonotype showed up many times. This rearrangement joins TRBV9 to TRBJ1-3; weak D call: TRBD1 (5 bases). The CDR3 spans 14 residues. Germline V gives CDR1 SGDLS, CDR2 YYNGEE. V shed 2 bases and J shed 2 bases, with 8 bases lying between them. The CDR3 loop reads CASSVAGTGNTIYF. DNA of the CDR3: TGTGCCAGCAGCGTTGCAGGGACTGGAAACACCATATATTTT.

Many counts were recorded for this clonotype. V and J are TRBV6-1 and TRBJ2-7; D may be TRBD1 or TRBD2 (5 bases each). The ends were cut back, 6 bases at V and 0 bases at J, with 27 bases in the middle. Germline V gene data show CDR1 as MNHNS and CDR2 as SASEGT. This CDR3 has 19 residues. The CDR3, as DNA: TGTGCCAGCAGAGGGGCCTCGGACTCCGTAAAGGCCTACTCCTACGAGCAGTACTTC. Amino acids: CASRGASDSVKAYSYEQYF.

This clonotype was counted only a few times. The chain combines TRBV2 with TRBJ2-7, with 9 bases matching TRBD1. Germline CDR1 is SNHLY and CDR2 is FYNNEI. The CDR3 sequence is 15 residues long. V dropped 5 bases and J dropped 1; count of bases not matched to a gene: 6. The CDR3 loop reads CASSPRQGVSYEQYF. For the CDR3, the DNA is TGTGCCAGCAGTCCTCGACAGGGGGTTTCCTACGAGCAGTACTTC.

This clonotype has ten or more counts. J is TRBJ1-2 and V is TRBV3-1, with a tentative D call TRBD1 (6 bases). There are 14 residues in the CDR3. The V end was cut by 4 bases, the J end by 4 bases, with 13 bases between. Germline V gene sequence: CDR1 LGHDT, CDR2 YNNKEL (reference sequence). The CDR3 bases are TGTGCCAGCAGCCCTCTTGACAGGATCTATGGCTACACCTTC. Translated: CASSPLDRIYGYTF.

This clonotype was detected ten times or more. The chain has TRBV5-5 and TRBJ2-3; D might be TRBD2 (7 bases). CDR1 SGHKS and CDR2 YYEKEE come from the germline V gene (reference sequence). This CDR3 is 18 amino acids long. V was shortened by 3 bases and J by 2 bases, with 22 bases between the two germline ends. CDR3: CASSYYWGGPSLTDTQYF. CDR3 in DNA: TGTGCCAGCAGCTACTACTGGGGGGGCCCCTCTCTCACAGATACGCAGTATTTT.

Many counts were recorded for this clonotype. The chain is built from TRBV6-1 and TRBJ2-1, with 15 bases lining up with TRBD2. The V gene's germline CDR1 is MNHNS and CDR2 SASEGT. J lost 4 bases, V lost 6 bases, and 4 bases had no gene match. The CDR3 covers 16 residues. The CDR3 reads CASRGLAGGIYNEQFF. The DNA for the CDR3 is TGTGCCAGCAGGGGACTAGCGGGGGGCATTTACAATGAGCAGTTCTTC.

The sample holds a few counts of this clonotype. The chain couples TRBV3-1 to TRBJ1-3; D is ambiguous. The CDR3 length is 13 residues. V lost 1 base and J lost 4, with 5 bases in between. Germline CDR1 is LGHDT and CDR2 is YNNKEL (reference sequence). The CDR3 DNA follows: TGTGCCAGCAGCCAAGTCTCCGGAAACACCATATATTTT. Protein sequence: CASSQVSGNTIYF.

This clonotype has a count of ten or more. The J gene is TRBJ2-7, the V gene TRBV20-1, with no clear D. Germline V lookup: CDR1 DFQATT, CDR2 SNEGSKA (reference sequence). This CDR3 contains 12 residues. Deletions cut 3 bases from V and 3 bases from J, with 9 bases between. The CDR3 nucleotides read TGCAGTGCTAGTCTCGGAAACTACGAGCAGTACTTC. As protein: CSASLGNYEQYF.

V usage is TRBV24-1 and J usage is TRBJ2-2, with D perhaps TRBD2 (5 bases). V dropped 10 bases and J dropped 0 bases, with 11 bases sitting between them. CDR3 length: 14 residues. Germline values: CDR1 KGHDR, CDR2 SFDVKD. CDR3 protein: CATAGLTNTGELFF. For the CDR3, the DNA is TGTGCCACAGCCGGACTGACGAACACCGGGGAGCTGTTTTTT.

The chain couples TRBV27 to TRBJ2-1; 11 bases are shared with TRBD1. The CDR3 runs to 15 residues. The germline gives CDR1 MNHEY, CDR2 SMNVEV (reference sequence). V lost 5 bases to trimming and J lost 6 bases; unmatched junction nucleotides: 6. CDR3 sequence (DNA): TGTGCCAGCAGTAACCCCGGGACAGGGGGCAATGAGCAGTTCTTC. Translation: CASSNPGTGGNEQFF.

This clonotype was recorded at least ten times. The V and J genes are TRBV7-9 and TRBJ1-2; D is uncertain. Germline V gene lookup returns CDR1 SEHNR and CDR2 FQNEAQ (reference sequence). The length of the CDR3 is 16 residues. The germline V and J ends were trimmed by 2 bases and 4 bases, with 17 bases remaining between them. The CDR3 sequence is CASSLQGGRGAYGYTF. The CDR3 DNA is TGTGCCAGCAGCTTACAAGGCGGCCGGGGAGCCTATGGCTACACCTTC.

This sequence joins TRBV28 and TRBJ2-1; D is unclear. Per the germline V gene, CDR1 is MDHEN and CDR2 is SYDVKM. The CDR3 sequence is 12 residues long. Trimming took 6 bases from V and 10 from J, leaving 13 bases between them. The DNA of the CDR3 is TGTGCCAGCAGACCACCGAAAGGGGAGCAGTTCTTC. Its translation is CASRPPKGEQFF.

The sample holds many counts of this clonotype. This chain links TRBV2 with TRBJ2-3, with 14 bases identical to TRBD2. The CDR3 totals 16 residues. V lost 4 bases and J lost 14; bases outside the gene matches: 14. Per germline, CDR1 SNHLY and CDR2 FYNNEI. The CDR3 spells CASSAPGLAGVSPGYF. CDR3 bases: TGTGCCAGCAGTGCCCCGGGACTAGCGGGAGTCTCTCCGGGGTATTTT.

This clonotype was recorded at least ten times. The V call is TRBV7-9, the J call TRBJ1-4; no reliable D call. V was clipped by 4 bases and J by 3 bases, with 9 bases between them. The CDR3 loop spans 14 amino acids. Germline CDR1 SEHNR, CDR2 FQNEAQ (reference sequence). This CDR3 is CASSSRASNEKLFF. CDR3 nucleotides: TGTGCCAGCAGCTCCCGGGCCTCTAATGAAAAACTGTTTTTT.

This clonotype appeared many times. As DNA, the CDR3 is TGTGCTAGTGGTTTGGACGACAGGGTGCCAGATACGCAGTATTTT. This codes for CASGLDDRVPDTQYF. J is TRBJ2-3 and V is TRBV12-5; the match to TRBD1 covers 7 bases. This CDR3 comprises 15 residues. With 1 base clipped from V and 4 bases from J, the junction kept 5 bases outside the gene matches. In germline, CDR1 is LGHNT, CDR2 FRNRAP.

This clonotype was counted at least ten times. The gene calls are TRBV27 and TRBJ1-6; 10 positions agree with TRBD1. Germline CDR1 and CDR2: MNHEY and SMNVEV (reference sequence). The CDR3 is 16 amino acids. Germline trimming cut 3 bases from V and 10 bases from J; bases unmatched to any gene: 9. This CDR3 reads CASSLSSRDRGSPLHF. The CDR3 DNA reads as TGTGCCAGCAGTTTGTCGTCCCGGGACAGGGGCTCACCCCTCCACTTT.

The V and J genes are TRBV6-2 or TRBV6-3 and TRBJ2-5, with TRBD2 identical over 9 bases. With 5 bases clipped from V and 4 bases from J, the junction kept 11 bases outside the gene matches. The germline CDR1 and CDR2 sequences are MNHEY and SVGEGT. This CDR3 contains 16 residues. CDR3 coding DNA: TGTGCCAGCAGTGAACTAGCGGGTGGGGGGACAGAGACCCAGTACTTC. It yields the protein CASSELAGGGTETQYF.

Notes on this clonotype: Only one base separates this from a far larger clonotype, so it likely reflects a read error. The chain couples TRBV3-1 to TRBJ1-5, with TRBD1 as a possible D gene (6 bases). The CDR3 has 13 residues. Germline CDR1 reads LGHDT; CDR2 reads YNNKEL (reference sequence). V dropped 6 bases and J dropped 6 bases, with 12 bases sitting between them. For the CDR3, the DNA is TGTGCCAGCAGGGGGGGGCGGATTCAGCCCCAGCATTTT. Translating gives CASRGGRIQPQHF.